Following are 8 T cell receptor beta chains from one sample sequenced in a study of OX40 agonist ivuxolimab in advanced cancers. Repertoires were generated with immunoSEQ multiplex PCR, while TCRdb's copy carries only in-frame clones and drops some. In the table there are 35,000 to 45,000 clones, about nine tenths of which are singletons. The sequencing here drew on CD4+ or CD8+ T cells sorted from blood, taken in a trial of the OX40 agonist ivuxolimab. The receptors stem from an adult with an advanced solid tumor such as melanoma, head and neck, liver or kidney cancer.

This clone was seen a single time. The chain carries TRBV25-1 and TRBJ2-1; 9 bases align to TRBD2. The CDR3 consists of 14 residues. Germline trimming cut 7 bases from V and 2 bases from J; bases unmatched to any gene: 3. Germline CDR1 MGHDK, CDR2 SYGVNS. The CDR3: CASKLAGAYNEQFF. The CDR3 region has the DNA TGTGCCAGCAAACTAGCGGGCGCCTACAATGAGCAGTTCTTC.

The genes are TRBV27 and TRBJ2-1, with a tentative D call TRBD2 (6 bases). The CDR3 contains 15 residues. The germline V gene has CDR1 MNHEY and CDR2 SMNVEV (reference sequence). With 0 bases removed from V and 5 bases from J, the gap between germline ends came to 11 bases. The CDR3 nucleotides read TGTGCCAGCAGTTTATCCGAGCGGAGGGACAATGAGCAGTTCTTC. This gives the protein CASSLSERRDNEQFF.

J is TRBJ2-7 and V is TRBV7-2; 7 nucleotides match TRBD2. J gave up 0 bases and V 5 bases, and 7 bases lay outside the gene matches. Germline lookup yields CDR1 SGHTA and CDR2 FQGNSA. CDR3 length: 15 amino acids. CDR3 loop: CASSHGLGVSYEQYF. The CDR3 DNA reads TGTGCCAGCAGCCATGGACTAGGGGTCTCCTACGAGCAGTACTTC. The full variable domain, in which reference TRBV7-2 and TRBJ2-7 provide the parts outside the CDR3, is GAGVSQSPSNKVTEKGKDVELRCDPISGHTALYWYRQSLGQGLEFLIYFQGNSAPDKSGLPSDRFSAERTGGSVSTLTIQRTQQEDSAVYLCASSHGLGVSYEQYFGPGTRLTVT.

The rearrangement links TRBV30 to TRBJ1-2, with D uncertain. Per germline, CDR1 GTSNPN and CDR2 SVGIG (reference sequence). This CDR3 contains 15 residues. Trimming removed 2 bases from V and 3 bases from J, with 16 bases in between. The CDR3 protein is CAWSINRVRDYGYTF. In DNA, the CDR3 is TGTGCCTGGAGTATCAATCGCGTCCGGGACTATGGCTACACCTTC.

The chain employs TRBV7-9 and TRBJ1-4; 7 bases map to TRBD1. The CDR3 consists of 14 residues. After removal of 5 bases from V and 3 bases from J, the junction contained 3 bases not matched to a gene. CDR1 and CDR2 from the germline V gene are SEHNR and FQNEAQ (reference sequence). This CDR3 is CASSRDSSNEKLFF. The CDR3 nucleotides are TGTGCCAGCAGCCGGGACAGCTCTAATGAAAAACTGTTTTTT.

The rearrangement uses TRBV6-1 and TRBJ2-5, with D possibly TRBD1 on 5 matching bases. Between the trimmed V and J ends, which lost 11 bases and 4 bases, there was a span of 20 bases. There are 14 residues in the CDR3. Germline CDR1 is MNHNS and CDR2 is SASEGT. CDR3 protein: CAGAQVGMGETQYF. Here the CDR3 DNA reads TGTGCCGGGGCCCAGGTGGGGATGGGAGAGACCCAGTACTTC.

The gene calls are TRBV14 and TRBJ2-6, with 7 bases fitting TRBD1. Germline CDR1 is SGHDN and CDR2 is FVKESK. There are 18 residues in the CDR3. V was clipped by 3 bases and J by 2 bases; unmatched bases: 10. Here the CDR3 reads CASSQYRGGSPGANVLTF. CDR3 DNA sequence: TGTGCCAGCAGCCAGTACAGGGGTGGTTCCCCTGGGGCCAACGTCCTGACTTTC.

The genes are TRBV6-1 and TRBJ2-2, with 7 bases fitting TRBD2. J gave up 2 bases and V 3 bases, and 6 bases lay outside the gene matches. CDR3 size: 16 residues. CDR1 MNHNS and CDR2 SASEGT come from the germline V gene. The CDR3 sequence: CASSERRGSNTGELFF. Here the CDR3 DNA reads TGTGCCAGCAGTGAGAGGCGGGGGTCAAACACCGGGGAGCTGTTTTTT.